This T cell receptor (beta chain) appears in the sequencing data of a study of T cell responses to AZD1222 COVID-19 vaccine. Broader study findings: With two AZD1222 doses given, Spike-specific TCR breadth and depth both rose. Among the donors, most were white British and more were female, and clonal diversity was possibly underestimated. All repertoire sampling was performed exclusively after the peak T cell response. Only 5 or 6 people who got AZD1222 tested seropositive at baseline.

This CDR3 has 20 amino acids. J lost 0 bases, V lost 2 bases, and 15 bases had no gene match. Germline CDR1 and CDR2: SGDLS and YYNGEE. As to this clone: Its matching antigen is unknown.

The repertoire was sequenced with immunoSEQ multiplex PCR; TCRdb's copy has only in-frame clones and lacks some. The data contain around 120,000 clones, over 85% of them seen just once; the ten biggest clones take up about 1.1%. The material sequenced was peripheral blood, taken 28 days after the second AZD1222 dose. The receptor's source is an adult who received the AZD1222 COVID-19 vaccine. V usage is TRBV9 and J usage is TRBJ2-7; 12 positions agree with TRBD2. The CDR3 sequence: CASSVGILAGGLPSSYEQYF. As DNA, the CDR3 is TGTGCCAGCAGCGTGGGGATACTAGCGGGAGGCCTCCCGAGCTCCTACGAGCAGTACTTC.